This T cell receptor (beta chain) was retrieved from a study of blood T cell repertoires in COVID-19 (TCRdb year 2020). In the study overall: Collaborator samples came from the United States, Italy and Spain and covered acute and convalescent phases of COVID-19. The repertoires were released in a freely available public database intended as a resource for research on the immune response to SARS-CoV-2. The material from the prospective study consisted of cDNA or gDNA derived from T cells, B-cell-depleted T cells, or PBMCs. HLA class I and class II types, where available, came from metadata supplied by the sample provider rather than from assay-based typing. Deeply sampled blood TCRbeta repertoires from subjects exposed to, actively infected with, or recovered from COVID-19 were included in the dataset. The samples were drawn from the first 160 participants of the ongoing ImmuneRACE study and from 1,254 subjects provided by 6 global collaborators. Nearly every sample came with metadata listing a de-identified subject ID, COVID-19 status, age in years and sex.

CDR1 and CDR2, looked up from the germline V gene (reference sequence), are LNHDA and SQIVND. Taken from cysteine to phenylalanine, the CDR3 has 15 residues. The only DNA kept is the CDR3, 45 bases in frame from the first base. V loses 6 bases at its end and J loses 1 base; junction bases beyond the gene matches: 5. Turning to this clone: What this receptor recognizes is not known. No base quality information exists; no much larger clone differs at one position.

One collaborating source in Seattle enrolled patients during active infection and followed them longitudinally through the course of disease. The collaborating institutions used their own protocols to collect whole blood in K2EDTA tubes. For TCRbeta analysis, collaborators shipped samples in one of three forms: frozen whole blood, isolated PBMCs, or DNA extracted from either of those sample types. TCRbeta CDR3 regions were amplified from genomic DNA using the immunoSEQ Assay, a bias-controlled multiplex PCR. Per the source publication's procedure: The number of nucleated cells in each sample was estimated by amplification of reference gene primers within the assay. To quantify the absolute abundance of each unique TCRbeta CDR3 rearrangement, sequence reads were collapsed and filtered. For each sample, productive Simpson clonality was calculated as the square root of Simpson's diversity index over productive rearrangements. TCRdb mirrors the immuneACCESS table, restricted to in-frame sequences. Some clones are absent from its copies; in checked studies, under half trace to an unresolved V gene, and the reason for the others is unknown. D and trimming were read from the DNA, whereas the V and J calls and clone size are those reported in that table. This sample is represented by roughly 300,000 clones; roughly nine tenths of them were singletons. The ten largest account for less than 15% of the sample.

The investigation overall reported the following: How much clinical and demographic metadata was included differed by source and by participant, and the metadata was provided uncurated.

This receptor was obtained from a woman in her 30s with COVID-19, enrolled during active disease. The chain uses TRBV19 and TRBJ2-3; 9 central bases correspond to TRBD2. Specimen: peripheral blood. The CDR3 reads as follows: CASSAIAGGTDTQYF. The sequenced DNA: TGTGCCAGTAGCGCCATAGCGGGGGGCACAGATACGCAGTATTTT.